A selection of T cell receptor beta chains follows, all from one sample in a study of radiotherapy plus CTLA-4 blockade in lung cancer. Measured with immunoSEQ multiplex PCR; TCRdb has only the in-frame clones, and not every one. The sample has more than 90,000 clones; 81% are singletons. The sequences come from peripheral blood, collected from a patient treated with radiotherapy plus ipilimumab. All receptors come from a human donor with non-small cell lung cancer that progressed on radiotherapy plus ipilimumab. Some clones in this sample may be carry-over from other donors' samples. The CDR3 runs from the conserved cysteine through the conserved F or W. A D gene is named only where the DNA matches it firmly. Clone size is stated in some rows and not others, as once, few, many or a class when expanded.

>TRBJ2-3|TRBD2|TRBV5-1|-
TGCGCCAGCAGCCCTAGCGGGGGGTCAGATACGCAGTATTTT
CASSPSGGSDTQYF
>TRBJ1-6|-|TRBV7-9|once
TGTGCCAGCAGCTCCAGAAGCGGGAGTCCCCATAATTCACCCCTCCACTTT
CASSSRSGSPHNSPLHF
>TRBJ1-6|-|TRBV4-1|few
TGCGCCAGCAGCCAAGATCGGGCAGGGAGGTCTAATTCACCCCTCCACTTT
CASSQDRAGRSNSPLHF
>TRBJ2-5|TRBD2|TRBV6-1|-
TGTGCCAGCATCCGGGAGGCCCAAGAGACCCAGTACTTC
CASIREAQETQYF
>TRBJ1-3|-|TRBV6-5|-
TGTGCCAGCAGTTACGGGGTCCCCTCCTCTGGAAACACCATATATTTT
CASSYGVPSSGNTIYF
>TRBJ2-7|TRBD1|TRBV7-2|-
TGTGCCAGCAGGGGGGGACAGGGGAAATACGAGCAGTACTTC
CASRGGQGKYEQYF
>TRBJ2-7|-|TRBV5-1|-
TGCGCCAGCACCTTAGACAGTTCGTACGAGCAGTACTTC
CASTLDSSYEQYF
>TRBJ2-7|-|TRBV6-1|-
TGTGCCAGCAGTGAAATAGAGGGGGTGGGTGAGCAGTACTTC
CASSEIEGVGEQYF
>TRBJ2-2|-|TRBV7-2|-
TGTGCCAGCAGCTTTAGTCCTCCTCTGACCACCGGGGAGCTGTTTTTT
CASSFSPPLTTGELFF
>TRBJ1-1|-|TRBV5-1|-
TGCGCCAGCAGAAACTCACAGGGCATTACTGAAGCTTTCTTT
CASRNSQGITEAFF
>TRBJ2-1|-|TRBV9|-
TGTGCCAGCAGCGTAGTCAACCACTACAATGAGCAGTTCTTC
CASSVVNHYNEQFF
>TRBJ1-2|-|TRBV10-3|-
TGTGCCATCAGTGGTCAGGGGAACTATGGCTACACCTTC
CAISGQGNYGYTF
>TRBJ2-5|-|TRBV4-3|-
TGCGCCAGCAGCCAAGAGGCAGCGGCCCTAGGTGAGACCCAGTACTTC
CASSQEAAALGETQYF
>TRBJ1-6|-|TRBV4-3|-
TGCGCCAGCAGCCAAGATGGTTGGGCAGACGTGAATTCACCCCTCCACTTT
CASSQDGWADVNSPLHF